Detailed here is one T cell receptor beta chain. The antigen remains undetermined. A read error may explain this, as a much larger clone is one base away. These data originate in a study of T cell repertoires in cytomegalovirus infection. TCRdb independently ran MiXCR on the reads; one entry per CDR3 protein. There are approximately 770,000 distinct CDR3 sequences in the sample; 29% occur only once, and about 12% lies in the top ten. The CDR3 totals 14 residues. Germline values: CDR1 MNHEY, CDR2 SMNVEV (reference sequence). Here the sequenced sample was cultured CD8+ T cells from PBMCs, taken from culture after CMV antigen stimulation. This receptor was identified in a human donor in good health (CMV status not recorded). Some clones in this sample may be carry-over from other donors' samples. J is TRBJ1-1 and V is TRBV27; no definite D call. The CDR3 sequence: CASSLAGVGTEDFF. CDR3 coding DNA: TGTGCCAGCAGTTTAGCTGGGGTCGGCACTGAAGATTTCTTT.